This T cell receptor beta chain derives from a study of blood T cell repertoires in COVID-19. Study at large: The United States, Italy and Spain supplied acute and convalescent COVID-19 samples. In each case, the material was cDNA or gDNA derived from T cells, B-cell-depleted T cells, or PBMCs.

A few counts support this clone. Per the authors' pipeline: The authors estimated nucleated cell counts from reference gene primer amplification. This table comes from immunoSEQ multiplex PCR, and its TCRdb copy is limited to in-frame clones, with some not included. The DNA was the basis for D and trimming; V, J and clone size are from that table. The sample records roughly 260,000 clones, 70% to 90% being singletons. The CDR3 totals 16 residues. The germline CDR1 and CDR2 sequences are LGHNA and YSLEER. J was trimmed by 4 bases and V by 0 bases; bases with no gene match: 9. The chain uses TRBV4-3 and TRBJ2-7, with 7 bases identical to TRBD1. This sequence was found in a middle-aged woman who had recovered from COVID-19. Sequenced sample: peripheral blood. CDR3 protein: CASSQEEQGLIYEQYF. In nucleotides, the CDR3 is TGCGCCAGCAGCCAAGAAGAACAGGGGCTAATTTACGAGCAGTACTTC.